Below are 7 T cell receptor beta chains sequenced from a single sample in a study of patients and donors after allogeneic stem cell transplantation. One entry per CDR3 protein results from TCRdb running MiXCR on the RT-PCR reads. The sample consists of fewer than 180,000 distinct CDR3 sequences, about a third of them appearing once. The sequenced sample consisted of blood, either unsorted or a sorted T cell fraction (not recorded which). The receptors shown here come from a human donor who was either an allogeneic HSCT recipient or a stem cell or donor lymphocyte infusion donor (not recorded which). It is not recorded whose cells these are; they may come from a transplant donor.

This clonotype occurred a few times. The CDR3 coding sequence is TGTGCCAGCAGCCCCGAGGGGCCCGCCGATCAGCCCCAGCATTTT. This sequence encodes CASSPEGPADQPQHF. The chain recombines TRBV12-3 or TRBV12-4 with TRBJ1-5; D perhaps matches TRBD1 (5 bases). Trimming shortened V by 6 bases and J by 5 bases, and 17 bases separated the two germline ends. The CDR3 consists of 15 residues.

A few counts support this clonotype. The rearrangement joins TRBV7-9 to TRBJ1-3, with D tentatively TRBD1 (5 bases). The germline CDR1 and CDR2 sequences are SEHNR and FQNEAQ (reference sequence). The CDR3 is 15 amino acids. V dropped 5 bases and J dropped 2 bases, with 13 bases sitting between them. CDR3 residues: CASSRLRGTGNTIYF. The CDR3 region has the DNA TGTGCCAGCAGCCGCCTACGGGGCACTGGAAACACCATATATTTT.

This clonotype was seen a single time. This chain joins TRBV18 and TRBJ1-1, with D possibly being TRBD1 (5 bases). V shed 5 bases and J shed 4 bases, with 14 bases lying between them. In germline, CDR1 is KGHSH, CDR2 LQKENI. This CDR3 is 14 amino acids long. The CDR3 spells CASSNKTGGTEAFF. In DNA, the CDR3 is TGTGCCAGCTCAAACAAGACGGGGGGCACTGAAGCTTTCTTT.

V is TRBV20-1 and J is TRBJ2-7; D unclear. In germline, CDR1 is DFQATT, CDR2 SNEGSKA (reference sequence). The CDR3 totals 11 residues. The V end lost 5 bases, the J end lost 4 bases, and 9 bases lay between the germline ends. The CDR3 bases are TGCAGTGCTGGGGATGGTTACGAGCAGTACTTC. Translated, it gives CSAGDGYEQYF.

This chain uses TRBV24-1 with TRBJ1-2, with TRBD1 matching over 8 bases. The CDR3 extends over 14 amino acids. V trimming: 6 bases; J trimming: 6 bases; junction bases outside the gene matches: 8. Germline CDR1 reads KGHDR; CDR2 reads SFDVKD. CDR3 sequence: CATSPKDRAHGYTF. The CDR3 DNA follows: TGTGCCACCAGTCCGAAGGACAGGGCTCATGGCTACACCTTC.

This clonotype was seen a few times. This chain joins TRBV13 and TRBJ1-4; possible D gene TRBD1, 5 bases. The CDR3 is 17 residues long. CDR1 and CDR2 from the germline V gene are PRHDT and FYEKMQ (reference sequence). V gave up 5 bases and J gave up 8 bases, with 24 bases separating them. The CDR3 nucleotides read TGTGCCAGCAGCACAGTGGCCGAGAGAGCGGGACGAGAAAAACTGTTTTTT. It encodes CASSTVAERAGREKLFF.

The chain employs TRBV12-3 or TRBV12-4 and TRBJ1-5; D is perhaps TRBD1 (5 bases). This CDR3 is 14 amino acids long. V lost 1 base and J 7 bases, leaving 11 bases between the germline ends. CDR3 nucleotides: TGTGCCAGCAGTTTAGGGAGGGGCATGCAGCCCCAGCATTTT. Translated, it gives CASSLGRGMQPQHF.